This T cell receptor beta chain was recorded in a study of blood T cell repertoires in COVID-19. Overall study: COVID-19 samples, acute and convalescent, were from the United States, Italy and Spain.

Germline trimming cut 5 bases from V and 5 bases from J; bases unmatched to any gene: 8. Germline V gene lookup returns CDR1 SGHVS and CDR2 FQNEAQ. This CDR3 comprises 15 residues. Generated by immunoSEQ multiplex PCR, the TCRdb table keeps only in-frame clones and is missing some. Of a few hundred thousand clones detected, about 88% appear once; the ten largest clones hold just over 7%. The source of this sequence is a woman in her sixties or seventies with COVID-19, enrolled during active disease. Sequences were obtained from peripheral blood. The J gene is TRBJ2-2, the V gene TRBV7-8; 7 bases line up with TRBD2. CDR3 DNA: TGTGCCAGCAGCCTGGGCCGGGACTATACCGGGGAGCTGTTTTTT. It codes for CASSLGRDYTGELFF.